Listed here are 13 T cell receptor beta chains from one sample, sequenced in a study of cytomegalovirus exposure and HLA in healthy donors. The PCR used 60 Vbeta and 13 Jbeta primers. Generated by immunoSEQ multiplex PCR, the TCRdb table keeps only in-frame clones and is missing some. Found here are approximately 120,000 clones, around three quarters of them singletons; the top ten hold approximately 3.6%. Material for sequencing was PBMCs. These receptors all stem from a man aged 30-40 years in good health and CMV-seronegative.

V gene TRBV29-1 combines with J gene TRBJ2-7; tentatively, D is TRBD1 (6 bases). Germline CDR1 and CDR2: SQVTM and ANQGSEA. CDR3 length: 12 residues. Trimming pared 4 bases from V and 5 bases from J, leaving 12 bases between. CDR3 protein: CSVGPTGDEQYF. CDR3 sequence (DNA): TGCAGCGTTGGTCCGACAGGCGACGAGCAGTACTTC.

A few counts support this clone. CDR3 DNA sequence: TGTGCCAGCAGCTTAGTTGGTCCGGGACTACTACAAGAGACCCAGTACTTC. It codes for CASSLVGPGLLQETQYF. The chain recombines TRBV11-2 with TRBJ2-5; 7 bases match TRBD2. Per germline, CDR1 SGHAT and CDR2 FQNNGV. V was pared by 1 base and J by 2 bases, with 10 bases of the junction left unmatched. This CDR3 contains 17 residues.

This chain joins TRBV30 and TRBJ2-7, with 14 nucleotides matching TRBD2. The length of the CDR3 is 17 residues. Germline V gene data show CDR1 as GTSNPN and CDR2 as SVGIG (reference sequence). V was pared by 3 bases and J by 5 bases, with 12 bases of the junction left unmatched. The CDR3 DNA sequence: TGTGCCTGGAGCGAGGGACTAGCGGGAGTTGTAGTCGACGAGCAGTACTTC. Encoded protein: CAWSEGLAGVVVDEQYF.

J is TRBJ1-2 and V is TRBV6-5, with a possible D match to TRBD1 (6 bases). Germline V gene lookup returns CDR1 MNHEY and CDR2 SVGAGI. This CDR3 is 14 amino acids long. With 6 bases removed from V and 3 bases from J, the gap between germline ends came to 14 bases. Written as DNA, the CDR3 is TGTGCCAGCAGGTCAGGGGTGGATTACTATGGCTACACCTTC. It encodes CASRSGVDYYGYTF.

The rearrangement links TRBV7-6 to TRBJ2-7; 10 nucleotides match TRBD1. Trimming took 4 bases from V and 1 from J; bases not matched to a gene: 4. This CDR3 has 15 amino acids. In germline, CDR1 is SGHVS, CDR2 FNYEAQ. The CDR3 is CASSSPDRGSYEQYF. The CDR3 DNA reads TGTGCCAGCAGCTCCCCGGACAGGGGGTCCTACGAGCAGTACTTC.

This clone was picked up one time. The chain uses TRBV4-1 and TRBJ1-2, with D tentatively TRBD1 (5 bases). Per the germline V gene, CDR1 is MGHRA and CDR2 is YSYEKL. Trimming took 2 bases from V and 1 from J, leaving 11 bases between them. The CDR3 has 15 amino acids. CDR3 bases: TGCGCCAGCAGCCAAAGGGGTGACAGTAACTATGGCTACACCTTC. This encodes CASSQRGDSNYGYTF.

This chain uses TRBV11-3 with TRBJ1-1; 8 positions match TRBD1. The CDR3 extends over 15 amino acids. Losses at the gene ends were 4 bases for V and 2 bases for J; bases not matched to a gene: 6. CDR1 is SGHNT, CDR2 YENEEA, per germline. CDR3 nucleotides: TGTGCCAGCAGCTCGACAGGGGCCCCAAACACTGAAGCTTTCTTT. It translates to CASSSTGAPNTEAFF. The complete variable domain, with remaining parts taken from reference TRBV11-3 and TRBJ1-1, reads EAGVVQSPRYKIIEKKQPVAFWCNPISGHNTLYWYLQNLGQGPELLIRYENEEAVDDSQLPKDRFSAERLKGVDSTLKIQPAELGDSAVYLCASSSTGAPNTEAFFGQGTRLTVV.

The genes are TRBV6-1 and TRBJ2-7; possible D gene TRBD1, 6 bases. With 4 bases removed from V and 2 bases from J, the gap between germline ends came to 9 bases. CDR1 and CDR2 from the germline V gene are MNHNS and SASEGT. The CDR3 contains 13 residues. CDR3 region: CASSGDTAYEQYF. The CDR3 DNA sequence: TGTGCCAGCAGTGGGGACACCGCCTACGAGCAGTACTTC.

The chain combines TRBV7-9 with TRBJ2-7; 12 bases align to TRBD2. Germline V gene sequence: CDR1 SEHNR, CDR2 FQNEAQ (reference sequence). The trim removed 5 bases at V and 2 bases at J, leaving 4 bases unmatched. The CDR3 spans 15 residues. This CDR3 is CASSPRLAGAYEQYF. The CDR3 DNA sequence: TGTGCCAGCAGCCCCAGACTAGCGGGGGCCTACGAGCAGTACTTC.

The rearrangement joins TRBV11-3 to TRBJ2-2; 8 bases agree with TRBD1. Germline CDR1 reads SGHNT; CDR2 reads YENEEA. The trim removed 2 bases at V and 1 base at J, leaving 3 bases unmatched. The CDR3 sequence is 16 residues long. CDR3 in DNA: TGTGCCAGCAGCTTAAGGGACAGGAAGAACACCGGGGAGCTGTTTTTT. This encodes CASSLRDRKNTGELFF. Full variable domain (missing parts from reference TRBV11-3 and TRBJ2-2): EAGVVQSPRYKIIEKKQPVAFWCNPISGHNTLYWYLQNLGQGPELLIRYENEEAVDDSQLPKDRFSAERLKGVDSTLKIQPAELGDSAVYLCASSLRDRKNTGELFFGEGSRLTVL.

This chain links TRBV10-3 with TRBJ2-5; TRBD1 agrees at 8 bases. V gave up 6 bases and J gave up 1 base; unmatched junction bases: 4. Germline CDR1 is ENHRY and CDR2 is SYGVKD. There are 14 residues in the CDR3. This CDR3 reads CAIRQGGGQETQYF. Here the CDR3 DNA reads TGTGCCATCAGACAGGGGGGCGGCCAAGAGACCCAGTACTTC.

The chain is built from TRBV18 and TRBJ2-5; TRBD1 agrees at 7 bases. Germline CDR1 reads KGHSH; CDR2 reads LQKENI. Losses at the gene ends were 5 bases for V and 1 base for J; bases not matched to a gene: 4. The CDR3 has 14 amino acids. CDR3 bases: TGTGCCAGCTCAGGGGCAGGGGGCCAAGAGACCCAGTACTTC. As protein: CASSGAGGQETQYF.

V is TRBV7-3 and J is TRBJ2-5; 8 bases match TRBD2. After removal of 5 bases from V and 1 base from J, the junction contained 9 bases not matched to a gene. Germline values: CDR1 SGHTA, CDR2 FQGTGA. The CDR3 is made up of 16 amino acids. CDR3 amino acids: CASSIRGGNPQETQYF. As DNA, the CDR3 is TGTGCCAGCAGCATCCGGGGGGGCAACCCCCAAGAGACCCAGTACTTC.